The next 10 T cell receptor beta chains were all read from a single sample in a study of TIL therapy for anti-PD-1-resistant metastatic lung cancer. The immunoSEQ assay was v3. Clones were read by immunoSEQ multiplex PCR, and TCRdb kept only the in-frame ones, dropping some. This sample has approximately 45,000 clones, with 70% to 80% found just once. The time point here: pre-treatment sample, taken before nivolumab and TIL therapy. Source: blood, taken at baseline. These TCRs come from a man in his 70s with non-small cell lung cancer.

This clone was seen only a few times. The CDR3 is CASSLDSAGANYEQYF. The DNA of the CDR3 is TGCGCCAGCAGCCTAGACAGTGCGGGAGCCAACTACGAGCAGTACTTC. The gene calls are TRBV5-1 and TRBJ2-7, with TRBD2 identical over 7 bases. The trim removed 4 bases at V and 3 bases at J, leaving 13 bases unmatched. Germline V CDR1 and CDR2: SGHRS, YFSETQ. The CDR3 extends over 16 amino acids.

The chain joins TRBV7-9 to TRBJ2-4, with a possible D match to TRBD1 (6 bases). Trimming took off 1 base at V and 3 bases at J, with 7 bases between the two ends. The CDR3 spans 14 residues. Germline-derived CDR1 and CDR2 are SEHNR and FQNEAQ (reference sequence). CDR3 sequence reads: CASSLGTDKNIQYF. DNA for the CDR3: TGTGCCAGCAGCTTAGGGACAGACAAAAACATTCAGTACTTC. The full variable domain, its missing parts supplied by reference TRBV7-9 and TRBJ2-4, is DTGVSQNPRHKITKRGQNVTFRCDPISEHNRLYWYRQTLGQGPEFLTYFQNEAQLEKSRLLSDRFSAERPKGSFSTLEIQRTEQGDSAMYLCASSLGTDKNIQYFGAGTRLSVL.

CDR3 in amino acids: CASSPNSGLTYEQYF. The CDR3 region has the DNA TGTGCCAGCAGCCCTAATAGCGGGCTAACCTACGAGCAGTACTTC. The rearrangement joins TRBV11-2 to TRBJ2-7; 7 nucleotides align to TRBD2. The CDR3 runs to 15 residues. V was pared by 5 bases and J by 2 bases, with 9 bases of the junction left unmatched. Germline assignment: CDR1 SGHAT and CDR2 FQNNGV.

A few counts support this clone. The chain links TRBV5-1 to TRBJ1-2; no clear D gene. This CDR3 has 14 residues. CDR1 is SGHRS, CDR2 YFSETQ, per germline. V dropped 3 bases and J dropped 3 bases, with 12 bases sitting between them. The CDR3 coding sequence is TGCGCCAGCAGCTCTGGACCTGCTGACTATGGCTACACCTTC. Amino acids: CASSSGPADYGYTF. The variable domain in full, with the rest retrieved from reference TRBV5-1 and TRBJ1-2, is KAGVTQTPRYLIKTRGQQVTLSCSPISGHRSVSWYQQTPGQGLQFLFEYFSETQRNKGNFPGRFSGRQFSNSRSEMNVSTLELGDSALYLCASSSGPADYGYTFGSGTRLTVV.

The J gene is TRBJ1-5, the V gene TRBV18; D remains ambiguous. From germline, CDR1 is KGHSH and CDR2 LQKENI. This CDR3 region has 13 residues. With 3 bases removed from V and 5 bases from J, the gap between germline ends came to 8 bases. The chain's CDR3 is CASSPSLDQPQHF. CDR3 sequence (DNA): TGTGCCAGCTCACCTTCCCTCGATCAGCCCCAGCATTTT.

The chain is built from TRBV7-3 and TRBJ2-3; 12 bases fit TRBD1. With 5 bases clipped from V and 6 bases from J, the junction kept 9 bases outside the gene matches. This CDR3 spans 16 amino acids. Germline V lookup: CDR1 SGHTA, CDR2 FQGTGA. The CDR3 region has the DNA TGTGCCAGCAGCATCGGGACAGGGGGCGCGATGGATACGCAGTATTTT. Residues: CASSIGTGGAMDTQYF.

The rearrangement links TRBV5-1 to TRBJ2-5; 8 nucleotides agree with TRBD1. The end of the DNA is better explained by TRBJ2-7, so the J call may be wrong. Germline V gene sequence: CDR1 SGHRS, CDR2 YFSETQ. This CDR3 is 15 amino acids long. The CDR3 DNA reads TGCGCCAGCAGCTTGGAGGGACAGGTTACCTACGAGCAGTACTTC. Encoded protein: CASSLEGQVTYEQYF.

The chain couples TRBV4-3 to TRBJ2-7; D is uncertain. Germline CDR1 and CDR2: LGHNA and YSLEER. With 1 base removed from V and 7 bases from J, the gap between germline ends came to 5 bases. The CDR3 runs 11 residues. In nucleotides, the CDR3 is TGCGCCAGCAGCCAAGGGGAAGAGCAGTACTTC. This translates into CASSQGEEQYF.

The chain recombines TRBV7-2 with TRBJ1-3, with 8 bases that match TRBD1. J lost 4 bases, V lost 5 bases, and 7 bases had no gene match. Germline-derived CDR1 and CDR2 are SGHTA and FQGNSA. The CDR3 is 15 amino acids. The CDR3: CASSPGGAGGNTIYF. DNA for the CDR3: TGTGCCAGCAGCCCAGGGGGCGCGGGAGGAAACACCATATATTTT.

This clone appeared a few times. The chain combines TRBV7-3 with TRBJ2-5, with 10 bases identical to TRBD2. The CDR3 has 11 amino acids. Germline CDR1 and CDR2: SGHTA and FQGTGA. With 8 bases clipped from V and 7 bases from J, the junction kept 1 base outside the gene matches. In DNA form, the CDR3 reads TGTGCCAGCTCTAGCGGGGGGACCCAGTACTTC. This gives the protein CASSSGGTQYF.